This T cell receptor (beta chain) was captured by sequencing in a study of T cell responses to AZD1222 COVID-19 vaccine. TCRdb keeps only in-frame clones here, not all; method: immunoSEQ multiplex PCR. The repertoire holds some 200,000 clones, with more than 75% as singletons. This CDR3 is built from 15 residues. Per germline, CDR1 SGHTA and CDR2 FQGNSA. The V gene end was trimmed by 4 bases and the J gene end by 7 bases; junction bases not matched to a gene: 6. This clone was recorded once. The sequencing used peripheral blood, collected 28 days after the second AZD1222 dose. The source of this sequence is an adult who received the AZD1222 COVID-19 vaccine. The chain joins TRBV7-2 to TRBJ2-7; 14 nucleotides agree with TRBD2. CDR3 nucleotides: TGTGCCAGCAGCTCGCAAGGACTAGCGGGAGGTGAGCAGTACTTC. Amino acids: CASSSQGLAGGEQYF.